This TCR beta chain was recovered during a study of T cells in narcolepsy. As for the study in general: Patients with NT1 or NT2 and healthy control donors were enrolled.

The method was immunoSEQ multiplex PCR; TCRdb's version includes in-frame clones alone and lacks a portion of them. The repertoire consists of about 27,000 clones, with 70% to 80% occurring once and the leading ten covering over 5%. Study-level points and caveats: Autoreactive clone sequences were missing from some blood memory CD4+ repertoires. Healthy controls reportedly lacked the autoreactive clonotypes serially found in patients' blood.

Germline assignment: CDR1 MDHEN and CDR2 SYDVKM. This CDR3 has 13 residues. Trimming removed 8 bases at V and 4 bases at J, with 14 bases between. About this clone: The antigen remains unidentified.

This chain joins TRBV28 and TRBJ2-5, with D hard to call. Sequenced: memory (CD45RA-) CD4+ T cells from blood. The clonotype comes from a human donor in good health. CDR3: CASHGPLAETQYF. CDR3 coding DNA: TGTGCCAGCCATGGGCCATTGGCAGAGACCCAGTACTTC. The variable domain in full, with the rest retrieved from reference TRBV28 and TRBJ2-5, is DVKVTQSSRYLVKRTGEKVFLECVQDMDHENMFWYRQDPGLGLRLIYFSYDVKMKEKGDIPEGYSVSREKKERFSLILESASTNQTSMYLCASHGPLAETQYFGPGTRLLVL.